This T cell receptor (beta chain) appears in the sequencing data of a study of cytomegalovirus exposure and HLA in healthy donors. Germline CDR1 is MGHDK and CDR2 is SYGVNS. Trimming stripped 1 base from V and 5 bases from J, with 8 bases between. The CDR3 has 13 amino acids. The table came from immunoSEQ multiplex PCR; TCRdb's copy has only in-frame clones and leaves some out. The sample holds hundreds of thousands of clones, around 85% seen once. The chain couples TRBV25-1 to TRBJ1-1; D not certain. The material sequenced was PBMCs. The sequence was collected from a woman in her 30s in good health and CMV-seropositive. CDR3 DNA: TGTGCCAGCAGTGAATGGGAGGAGACTGAAGCTTTCTTT. It translates to CASSEWEETEAFF.